The 10 T cell receptor beta chains below were found in one sample sequenced in a study of cytomegalovirus exposure and HLA in healthy donors. 13 Jbeta primers and 60 Vbeta primers were used for the PCR. Sequencing was performed with immunoSEQ multiplex PCR; in TCRdb, only in-frame clones are kept and a portion is missing. This sample carries 100,000 to 120,000 clones, about 70% of them seen once, and the ten largest clones take under 4%. The sample taken for sequencing was PBMCs. The receptors here all came from a man aged 25 to 40 in good health and CMV-seronegative.

This clone was detected only once. The rearrangement joins TRBV9 to TRBJ2-1; the match to TRBD1 covers 7 bases. CDR1 SGDLS and CDR2 YYNGEE come from the germline V gene. Trimming cost V 0 bases and J 7 bases; bases outside gene matches: 4. CDR3 length: 14 residues. Written as DNA, the CDR3 is TGTGCCAGCAGCGTAGCGGCAGGGGGAAATGAGCAGTTCTTC. Residues: CASSVAAGGNEQFF.

The genes are TRBV9 and TRBJ2-7, with a weak D call TRBD2 (6 bases). The germline gives CDR1 SGDLS, CDR2 YYNGEE. The CDR3 has 14 residues. The germline V and J ends were trimmed by 6 bases and 0 bases, with 13 bases remaining between them. CDR3 residues: CASTPREVSYEQYF. CDR3 DNA: TGTGCCAGCACCCCGAGGGAGGTCTCCTACGAGCAGTACTTC.

This chain links TRBV27 with TRBJ1-2; the D is unclear. The V gene's germline CDR1 is MNHEY and CDR2 SMNVEV (reference sequence). V was clipped by 2 bases and J by 4 bases, with 8 bases between them. This CDR3 comprises 13 residues. CDR3 sequence reads: CASSLATGYGYTF. CDR3 DNA sequence: TGTGCCAGCAGTTTAGCGACGGGCTATGGCTACACCTTC.

This chain uses TRBV28 with TRBJ1-6, with D perhaps matching TRBD1 (6 bases). Germline CDR1 and CDR2: MDHEN and SYDVKM. Trimming removed 6 bases from V and 2 bases from J, with 17 bases in between. This CDR3 region has 17 residues. The CDR3 DNA sequence: TGTGCCAGCAGCCCGCAGGGGAGCCTCCCCTATAATTCACCCCTCCACTTT. It yields the protein CASSPQGSLPYNSPLHF.

This clone occurred once. The rearrangement links TRBV9 to TRBJ2-3; tentative D call: TRBD2 (5 bases). The V and J ends lost 2 bases and 7 bases respectively, with 14 bases between them. The CDR3 covers 14 residues. Germline assignment: CDR1 SGDLS and CDR2 YYNGEE. DNA of the CDR3: TGTGCCAGCAGCGTTAGCGTCGAAGGCTATACGCAGTATTTT. This gives the protein CASSVSVEGYTQYF.

The chain recombines TRBV6-1 with TRBJ2-7, with a possible D match to TRBD1 (6 bases). The germline CDR1 and CDR2 sequences are MNHNS and SASEGT. CDR3 length equals 14 residues. The V and J ends lost 7 bases and 7 bases respectively, with 20 bases between them. The CDR3 sequence is CASIQEQGLREQYF. CDR3 bases: TGTGCCAGCATTCAAGAACAGGGATTGCGGGAGCAGTACTTC.

The V call is TRBV4-2, the J call TRBJ2-1, with TRBD2 identical over 8 bases. This CDR3 has 18 residues. After removal of 1 base from V and 0 bases from J, the junction contained 8 bases not matched to a gene. In germline, CDR1 is LGHNA, CDR2 YNFKEQ. The CDR3 loop is CASSQVATGGSSYNEQFF. The CDR3 coding sequence is TGTGCCAGCAGCCAAGTTGCGACGGGAGGGAGCTCCTACAATGAGCAGTTCTTC.

The chain employs TRBV7-8 and TRBJ2-2; 8 bases agree with TRBD1. The CDR3 has 17 amino acids. Trimming at V came to 2 bases and at J to 6 bases, leaving 11 bases not matched to a gene. The germline gives CDR1 SGHVS, CDR2 FQNEAQ. In DNA form, the CDR3 reads TGTGCCAGCAGCTTAAATTTGCGACAGGGGCGTCCCGGGGAGCTGTTTTTT. It is translated as CASSLNLRQGRPGELFF.

CDR3 sequence: CASSYSRGYASEQFF. Here the CDR3 DNA reads TGTGCCAGCAGCTATTCTCGAGGGTACGCTAGTGAGCAGTTCTTC. This chain links TRBV5-6 with TRBJ2-1; weak D call: TRBD2 (5 bases). This CDR3 region has 15 residues. The V gene lost 3 bases and the J gene lost 9 bases, with 19 bases spanning the gap. Germline CDR1 reads SGHDT; CDR2 reads YYEEEE.

The chain joins TRBV29-1 to TRBJ1-2; the D gene is possibly TRBD1 (6 bases). V lost 7 bases, J lost 5 bases, and 17 bases lay in between. The CDR3 consists of 13 residues. From germline, CDR1 is SQVTM and CDR2 ANQGSEA. CDR3 residues: CSAPAGANYGYTF. As DNA, the CDR3 is TGCAGCGCACCTGCAGGGGCAAATTATGGCTACACCTTC.